Given below is one T cell receptor beta chain in context. This clone occurred a few times. No antigen is known for it. The record has no base qualities; no much larger clone is one base away. The sample comes from a study of beta chain features in type 1 diabetes (dated by TCRdb to between 2018 and 2020). Some background on the complete study: No differences in mean age, gender distribution, total cell number or subset yield were found between patients and healthy donors. Across all samples, 107,917,701 sorted cells were examined, and cell number per subset correlated strongly with RNA yield. The study compared TCRB repertoires of sorted circulating CD4+ T cell subsets between recently diagnosed type 1 diabetes patients and matched healthy donors. Regulatory and stem cell-like memory subsets were isolated from only 8 patients and about 8 healthy donors, whereas naive and central memory subsets came from all 30 or so donors. Findings and caveats that apply to the study as a whole: PCR might favor shorter templates, but patient and control samples were amplified and corrected together, so any skew would affect both groups equally. Because the HLA sub-analyses included only small numbers of individuals, any influence of HLA type on TCRB rearrangement was left unresolved. Patients with type 1 diabetes made fewer insertions and deleted more nucleotides at VDJ recombination sites, implying thymic rearrangement abnormalities. Because cDNA was sequenced instead of genomic DNA, activated cells with high expression could be over-represented, although the groups did not differ in activation or CD3 levels. Naive, central memory and regulatory TCRB repertoires appeared to be more similar among patients than among healthy donors. Type 1 diabetes patients showed a moderate but significant shortening of TCRB CDR3 length in all four CD4+ subsets.

According to the germline V gene, CDR1 reads LGHNT and CDR2 reads FRNRAP. Unmatched junction bases come to 9, with V trimmed by 3 bases and J by 2 bases. The CDR3 holds 16 amino acids from the cysteine to the phenylalanine. Just CDR3 DNA is preserved here, 48 bases in frame from base 1. A single peripheral blood draw of around 120 mL on average was collected from each donor into heparinised tubes. Naive, central memory, regulatory and stem cell-like memory CD4+ T cells were sorted on a BD FACSAria II using a panel including CD45RO, CCR7, CD25, CD127, CD95 and CD27. Every sorted population had a purity above 95%. PBMCs were isolated right away by Lymphoprep density gradient centrifugation and were stained directly, without culture. So that batch effects would be minimized, each experiment stained and sorted samples in pairs, pairing one healthy donor with one patient. The entire amount of isolated RNA was reverse transcribed using the High Capacity cDNA Reverse Transcription Kit, so the sequenced TCRB transcripts were expressed ones. Deep immunoSEQ sequencing was performed on naive, central memory and regulatory T cell samples, with an average of approximately 3.9 million total reads per sample. Sorted cells were lysed in RLT buffer and RNA was extracted with DNase-treated RNeasy Micro or Mini kits, depending on cell number. Each cell subset was processed separately to prevent cross-contamination, with patient and healthy donor samples processed together. TCRB sequences were amplified from cDNA with the immunoSEQ multiplex PCR, producing 87-bp fragments spanning the CDR3 region. Sequencing of the amplicons was done on the Illumina HiSeq platform. The paper's processing steps were these. Synthetic template baselines were used to correct PCR bias computationally, reads within Hamming distance 2 were collapsed, and singletons that could not be merged were discarded. Reads were aligned against IMGT to assign V, D and J genes, CDR3 length and insertions or deletions at six rearrangement sites. Within each subset, clonotype counts were normalized to sorted cell number, and only after that were true diversity and Gini coefficients computed with the tcR R package. Repertoire sharing was quantified using the overlap coefficient calculated on TCRB nucleotide sequences. As a proxy for the pre-selection repertoire, out-of-frame TCRB sequences from naive cells were analyzed. What TCRdb holds here is the immuneACCESS table cut down to in-frame rearrangements. Part of the clones is not present; checked against another copy, under half of the missing clones reflect an unresolved V gene, and the others are unexplained. The V and J calls and clone size are taken from that table; D and trimming were inferred from the DNA. Counted in this sample were some 410,000 clones; about 15% of them appeared once. About 0.034% of the sample is held by the ten biggest clonotypes.

The sample taken for sequencing was naive CD4+ T cells from blood. The sample's cell subset or site label, decoded: true naive CD4+ T cells. This sequence uses TRBV12-5 and TRBJ2-7; 8 junctional bases match TRBD2. The clonotype was recovered from a man aged 25 to 45 in good health. The DNA is as follows: TGTGCTAGTGGTTTCGTCCCAAGCGGGGGCCCCTACGAGCAGTACTTC. It encodes CASGFVPSGGPYEQYF.